Each of the 16 T cell receptor beta chains below was sequenced from the same sample in a study of shared clonotypes between healthy human individuals. Measured with immunoSEQ multiplex PCR; TCRdb has only the in-frame clones, and not every one. The sample has approximately 740,000 clones, more than 85% seen once. CD45RO-negative cells were positively selected for CCR7, leaving out terminally differentiated effector memory CD45RA+ cells. Source material: naive CD8+ T cells sorted from blood. The receptors were sampled from a man aged 30-40 years in good health.

V gene TRBV27 combines with J gene TRBJ2-1; the D is unclear. The CDR3 sequence is 13 residues long. Germline V lookup: CDR1 MNHEY, CDR2 SMNVEV (reference sequence). V was shortened by 3 bases and J by 9 bases, with 12 bases between the two germline ends. The CDR3 DNA is TGTGCCAGCAGTTTTGGAGCCTACGGTGAGCAGTTCTTC. Protein sequence: CASSFGAYGEQFF.

The V call is TRBV6-4, the J call TRBJ1-1, with D uncertain. This CDR3 spans 13 amino acids. CDR1 is MRHNA, CDR2 SNTAGT, per germline. Trimming shortened V by 0 bases and J by 4 bases, and 6 bases separated the two germline ends. The CDR3 nucleotides read TGTGCCAGCAGTGACTCAGGGATCACTGAAGCTTTCTTT. Its protein is CASSDSGITEAFF.

The rearrangement links TRBV29-1 to TRBJ1-1, with D possibly matching TRBD1 (5 bases). V lost 4 bases and J 1 base, leaving 10 bases between the germline ends. In germline, CDR1 is SQVTM, CDR2 ANQGSEA. The CDR3 spans 13 residues. This CDR3 is CSVGRGENTEAFF. In DNA form, the CDR3 reads TGCAGCGTTGGACGGGGCGAGAACACTGAAGCTTTCTTT.

The chain carries TRBV5-4 and TRBJ2-7, with 8 bases lining up with TRBD2. The germline CDR1 and CDR2 sequences are SGHNT and YYREEE (reference sequence). V gave up 4 bases and J gave up 5 bases; unmatched junction bases: 14. The CDR3 has 16 amino acids. CDR3 residues: CASSQSPAGASNEQYF. CDR3 nucleotides: TGTGCCAGCAGCCAATCTCCAGCGGGAGCGTCCAACGAGCAGTACTTC.

This clone was counted a few times. The chain carries TRBV16 and TRBJ1-2; D gene unclear. The CDR3 runs to 14 residues. CDR1 and CDR2 from the germline V gene are KGHSY and FQNENV. V lost 11 bases and J lost 5, with 21 bases in between. The CDR3 is CASPQRRTAYGYTF. For the CDR3, the DNA is TGTGCCTCCCCTCAACGCCGAACAGCTTATGGCTACACCTTC.

The chain combines TRBV11-2 with TRBJ2-7, with D unclear. The germline V gene has CDR1 SGHAT and CDR2 FQNNGV. V lost 1 base and J lost 12, with 13 bases in between. The CDR3 is made up of 12 amino acids. The chain's CDR3 is CASSLVEPAAYF. CDR3 DNA sequence: TGTGCCAGCAGCTTAGTCGAGCCGGCGGCGTACTTC.

The rearrangement joins TRBV7-9 to TRBJ2-7; a possible D gene is TRBD1 (5 bases). CDR1 and CDR2 (germline): SEHNR, FQNEAQ (reference sequence). Deletions cut 5 bases from V and 3 bases from J, with 17 bases between. The CDR3 runs 15 residues. CDR3 residues: CASSNPRGASYEQYF. The CDR3 bases are TGTGCCAGCAGCAATCCTCGTGGGGCCAGCTACGAGCAGTACTTC.

The chain couples TRBV1 to TRBJ2-3. TRBV1 is a pseudogene locus. The CDR3 runs to 16 residues. CDR3 bases: TGCACCAGCAGCCAAGATCTACCAGTCCTCACAGATACGCAGTATTTT. As protein: CTSSQDLPVLTDTQYF.

This clone was counted only a few times. The same CDR3 is also encoded by other DNA sequences in this sample. V is TRBV27 and J is TRBJ2-3; D unresolved. V was trimmed by 5 bases and J by 4 bases, leaving 4 bases between them. Per the germline V gene, CDR1 is MNHEY and CDR2 is SMNVEV (reference sequence). The CDR3 covers 11 residues. The CDR3: CASSRADTQYF. The DNA for the CDR3 is TGTGCCAGCAGTCGGGCAGATACGCAGTATTTT.

The V and J genes are TRBV5-5 and TRBJ2-2; D is ambiguous. Germline CDR1 SGHKS, CDR2 YYEKEE (reference sequence). The CDR3 sequence is 13 residues long. V shed 4 bases and J shed 5 bases, with 9 bases lying between them. Written as DNA, the CDR3 is TGTGCCAGCAGCCTTCTAGGGACCGGGGAGCTGTTTTTT. It codes for CASSLLGTGELFF.

CDR3 loop: CASRQDYRVETQYF. The CDR3 DNA sequence: TGTGCCAGCAGACAAGACTACAGGGTAGAGACCCAGTACTTC. The V gene is TRBV5-6, the J gene TRBJ2-5; maybe TRBD1 (6 bases). The CDR3 is 14 residues long. Germline V gene lookup returns CDR1 SGHDT and CDR2 YYEEEE. V lost 5 bases, J lost 4 bases, and 15 bases lay in between.

This clone was counted a single time. The sample carries other DNA sequences with the same CDR3. V usage is TRBV6-5 and J usage is TRBJ2-1; unclear D gene. Looked up from germline, CDR1 is MNHEY and CDR2 is SVGAGI. The CDR3 has 13 amino acids. Trimming left V 0 bases short and J 6 bases short, with 6 bases between. The CDR3 loop is CASSYSNGNEQFF. CDR3 nucleotides: TGTGCCAGCAGTTACTCGAACGGCAATGAGCAGTTCTTC.

This chain joins TRBV27 and TRBJ1-5, with D possibly matching TRBD1 (5 bases). Germline values: CDR1 MNHEY, CDR2 SMNVEV (reference sequence). V shed 1 base and J shed 2 bases, with 9 bases lying between them. There are 15 residues in the CDR3. In DNA form, the CDR3 reads TGTGCCAGCAGTTTATGGGCGGGGGGCAATCAGCCCCAGCATTTT. It specifies CASSLWAGGNQPQHF.

The gene calls are TRBV5-1 and TRBJ1-1; 8 bases fit TRBD1. With 5 bases clipped from V and 1 base from J, the junction kept 4 bases outside the gene matches. The germline CDR1 and CDR2 sequences are SGHRS and YFSETQ. The CDR3 is 14 amino acids. The CDR3 sequence is CASSAGGKNTEAFF. CDR3 in DNA: TGCGCCAGCAGTGCAGGGGGCAAGAACACTGAAGCTTTCTTT. The variable domain in full, with the rest retrieved from reference TRBV5-1 and TRBJ1-1, is KAGVTQTPRYLIKTRGQQVTLSCSPISGHRSVSWYQQTPGQGLQFLFEYFSETQRNKGNFPGRFSGRQFSNSRSEMNVSTLELGDSALYLCASSAGGKNTEAFFGQGTRLTVV.

This rearrangement joins TRBV7-2 to TRBJ2-7, with 11 positions matching TRBD1. J was trimmed by 4 bases and V by 3 bases; bases with no gene match: 5. The CDR3 has 15 amino acids. CDR1 is SGHTA, CDR2 FQGNSA, per germline. The CDR3 is CASSFFGTGGYEQYF. CDR3 nucleotides: TGTGCCAGCAGCTTTTTCGGGACAGGGGGGTACGAGCAGTACTTC.

This sequence joins TRBV11-2 and TRBJ2-7, with D perhaps matching TRBD1 (8 bases). This CDR3 contains 14 residues. V was clipped by 5 bases and J by 3 bases, with 14 bases between them. CDR1 SGHAT and CDR2 FQNNGV come from the germline V gene. CDR3 sequence: CASSLYRGGYEQYF. The CDR3 region has the DNA TGTGCCAGCAGCCTCTACAGGGGGGGCTACGAGCAGTACTTC.